This T cell receptor (beta chain) is from a study of Tregs in tolerant kidney transplant recipients. Study in general: Mixed chimerism was transient after nonmyeloablative marrow transplants from related graft donors. Regarding the study as a whole: No direct test of biological reproducibility was done here. For some patients, primers changed over time, blocking nucleotide-level comparison.

A word on this clone: Its antigen is currently unknown.

TCRdb's copy holds only in-frame clones and misses some; the assay was immunoSEQ multiplex PCR. The sample carries over 85,000 clones, more than 85% recorded once. The germline V and J ends were trimmed by 4 bases and 6 bases, with 14 bases remaining between them. The CDR3 is 13 residues long. Germline V gene data show CDR1 as SGHRS and CDR2 as YFSETQ. The receptor was derived from a human donor who received a combined kidney and bone marrow transplant. V gene TRBV5-1 combines with J gene TRBJ2-7, with D maybe TRBD1 (5 bases). This specimen was CD4+ T cells from blood, taken before the transplant. The CDR3 reads CASSLVGVAEQYF. In DNA, the CDR3 is TGCGCCAGCAGCCTCGTAGGGGTCGCCGAGCAGTACTTC.